This T cell receptor beta chain was observed in a study of blood T cell repertoires in COVID-19. Germline CDR1 reads SGHTA; CDR2 reads FQGNSA. After removal of 5 bases from V and 6 bases from J, the junction contained 4 bases not matched to a gene. The CDR3 spans 14 residues. Only in-frame clones appear in the TCRdb table, and some are missing; sequencing was by immunoSEQ multiplex PCR. This sample has 150,000 to 250,000 clones, with roughly four fifths found just once. The clonotype comes from a man in his forties who had recovered from COVID-19. Sequencing input: PBMCs or T cells enriched from blood (not recorded which). The chain couples TRBV7-2 to TRBJ1-5; 10 bases map to TRBD1. CDR3 sequence (DNA): TGTGCCAGCAGCCCAGACAGGGGGCTTCAGCCCCAGCATTTT. Translation: CASSPDRGLQPQHF.